The T cell receptor beta chain described here comes from a study of beta chain features in type 1 diabetes. Turning to the study itself: Comparable age, gender and cell yields were observed in patients relative to healthy donors. Sorted cells examined across all samples numbered 85 million to 130 million. General study findings and limits: In type 1 diabetes patients, VDJ junctions had fewer insertions; deletions at these junctions were more frequent.

Germline assignment: CDR1 SGHTA and CDR2 FQGNSA. The CDR3 length is 14 residues. V was cut by 3 bases and J by 4 bases, with 12 bases left in between. Of the isolated RNA, all was reverse transcribed, and so the sequenced material was expressed TCRB transcripts. Sequencing used immunoSEQ multiplex PCR; TCRdb keeps in-frame clones, though not all of them. Of hundreds of thousands of clones detected, around an eighth appear once; the ten largest clones hold more than 0.015%. This clone has just a few counts. Its antigen remains unidentified. One heparinised draw, averaging roughly 0.12 L, was taken per donor.

The TCR sequence derives from a young man in good health. The sequencing sample was made of naive CD4+ T cells from blood. The rearrangement uses TRBV7-2 and TRBJ1-2; no reliable D call. CDR3 sequence: CASSLQSHPYGYTF. In DNA, the CDR3 is TGTGCCAGCAGCTTGCAGTCTCACCCCTATGGCTACACCTTC.